This TCR beta chain came from a study of T-cell reconstitution after alpha-beta-depleted transplantation in children. Study results and caveats: The study reportedly traced alpha-beta T cells about two months after transplant to several hundred expanded graft clones.

This clonotype was detected ten times or more. Its specificity is not known. As it was prepared, the TCRbeta library received unique molecular identifiers. TCRdb redid the calling of the PCR reads with MiXCR, one entry per CDR3 protein. In the table there are around 700,000 distinct CDR3 sequences, less than 15% of which are singletons. The ends lost 4 bases at V and 1 base at J; junction bases unmatched: 7. Germline assignment: CDR1 DFQATT and CDR2 SNEGSKA (reference sequence). This CDR3 spans 17 amino acids. Sequencing used PBMCs, obtained before TCRalphabeta/CD19-depleted stem cell transplant. The V and J genes are TRBV20-1 and TRBJ2-3; 14 nucleotides line up with TRBD2. The clonotype was recovered from a girl aged 2-9 years with congenital amegakaryocytic thrombocytopenia, due to receive a stem cell transplant. The CDR3 reads CSATGTSGRAGTDTQYF. The CDR3 coding sequence is TGCAGTGCTACCGGGACTAGCGGGAGAGCGGGCACAGATACGCAGTATTTT.